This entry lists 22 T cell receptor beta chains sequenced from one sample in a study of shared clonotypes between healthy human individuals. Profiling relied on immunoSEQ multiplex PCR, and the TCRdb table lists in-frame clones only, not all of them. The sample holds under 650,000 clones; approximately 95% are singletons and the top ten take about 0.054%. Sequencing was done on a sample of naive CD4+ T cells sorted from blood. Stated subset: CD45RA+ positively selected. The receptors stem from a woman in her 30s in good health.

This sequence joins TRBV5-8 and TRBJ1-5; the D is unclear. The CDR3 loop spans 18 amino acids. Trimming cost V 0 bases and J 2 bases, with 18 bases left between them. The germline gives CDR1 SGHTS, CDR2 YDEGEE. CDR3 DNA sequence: TGTGCCAGCAGCTTGGGGGTTGTCGTTACAGTTGGCAATCAGCCCCAGCATTTT. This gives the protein CASSLGVVVTVGNQPQHF.

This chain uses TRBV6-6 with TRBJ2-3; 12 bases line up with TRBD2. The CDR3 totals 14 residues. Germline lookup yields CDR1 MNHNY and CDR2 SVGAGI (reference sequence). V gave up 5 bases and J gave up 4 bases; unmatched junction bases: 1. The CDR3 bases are TGTGCCAGCAGTCTAGCGGGAGGGCCAGATACGCAGTATTTT. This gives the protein CASSLAGGPDTQYF.

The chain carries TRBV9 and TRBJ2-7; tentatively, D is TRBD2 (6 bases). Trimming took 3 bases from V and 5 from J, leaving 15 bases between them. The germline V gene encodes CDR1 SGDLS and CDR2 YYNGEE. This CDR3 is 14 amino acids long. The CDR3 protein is CASSAGTATNEQYF. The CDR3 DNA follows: TGTGCCAGCAGCGCCGGGACTGCCACTAACGAGCAGTACTTC.

CDR3 in DNA: TGTGCCACCTCCGGGACGCATGAGGGCTACACCTTC. Protein: CATSGTHEGYTF. V usage is TRBV28 and J usage is TRBJ1-2; the D gene is possibly TRBD1 (5 bases). The V end lost 10 bases, the J end lost 8 bases, and 17 bases lay between the germline ends. The CDR3 length is 12 residues. Germline assignment: CDR1 MDHEN and CDR2 SYDVKM.

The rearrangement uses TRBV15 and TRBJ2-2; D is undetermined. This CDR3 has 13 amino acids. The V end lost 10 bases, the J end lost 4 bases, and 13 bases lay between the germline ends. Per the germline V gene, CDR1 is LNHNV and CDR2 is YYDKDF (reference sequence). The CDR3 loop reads CAIRRATTGELFF. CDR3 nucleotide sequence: TGTGCCATAAGAAGAGCTACCACCGGGGAGCTGTTTTTT.

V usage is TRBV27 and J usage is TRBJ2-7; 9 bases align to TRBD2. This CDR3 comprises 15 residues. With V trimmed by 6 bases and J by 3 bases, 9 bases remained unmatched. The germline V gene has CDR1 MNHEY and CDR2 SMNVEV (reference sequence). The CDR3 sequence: CASRRPGGRVYEQYF. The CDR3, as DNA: TGTGCCAGCAGGAGACCGGGCGGGAGGGTCTACGAGCAGTACTTC.

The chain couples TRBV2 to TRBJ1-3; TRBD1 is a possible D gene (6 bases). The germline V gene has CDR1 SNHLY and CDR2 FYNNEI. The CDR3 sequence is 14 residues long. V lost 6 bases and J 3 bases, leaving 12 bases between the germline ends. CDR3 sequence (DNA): TGTGCCAGCAGCCTGGACAGAGGTGGAAACACCATATATTTT. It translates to CASSLDRGGNTIYF.

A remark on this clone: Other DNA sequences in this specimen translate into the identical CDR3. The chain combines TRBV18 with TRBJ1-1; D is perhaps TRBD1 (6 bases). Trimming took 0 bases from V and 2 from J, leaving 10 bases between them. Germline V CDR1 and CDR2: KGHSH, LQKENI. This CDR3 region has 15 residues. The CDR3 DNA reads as TGTGCCAGCTCACCACCGGGACAAGGTAACACTGAAGCTTTCTTT. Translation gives CASSPPGQGNTEAFF.

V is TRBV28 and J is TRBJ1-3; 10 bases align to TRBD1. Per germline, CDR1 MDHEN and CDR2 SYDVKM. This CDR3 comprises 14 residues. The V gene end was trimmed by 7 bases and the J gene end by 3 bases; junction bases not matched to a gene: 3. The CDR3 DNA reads TGTGCCAGCACGGGGACAGGGGATGGAAACACCATATATTTT. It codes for CASTGTGDGNTIYF.

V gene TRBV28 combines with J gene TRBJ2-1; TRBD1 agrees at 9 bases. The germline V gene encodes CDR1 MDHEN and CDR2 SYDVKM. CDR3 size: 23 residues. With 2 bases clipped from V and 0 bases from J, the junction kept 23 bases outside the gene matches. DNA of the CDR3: TGTGCCAGCAGTTTACTTCCAACACGTCAGGGACAGGGACCCAAGAGCTCCTACAATGAGCAGTTCTTC. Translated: CASSLLPTRQGQGPKSSYNEQFF.

The DNA for the CDR3 is TGCGCCAGCAGCTTCTTAGCGGGGAATACAGATACGCAGTATTTT. Amino acid sequence: CASSFLAGNTDTQYF. The genes are TRBV5-1 and TRBJ2-3; TRBD2 matches 8 bases. Germline CDR1 is SGHRS and CDR2 is YFSETQ. V lost 2 bases to trimming and J lost 3 bases; unmatched junction nucleotides: 5. The CDR3 loop spans 15 amino acids.

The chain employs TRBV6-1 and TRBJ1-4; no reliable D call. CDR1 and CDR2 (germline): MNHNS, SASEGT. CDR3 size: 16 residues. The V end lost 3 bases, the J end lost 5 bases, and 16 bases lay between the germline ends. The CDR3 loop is CASSDGLAPGNEKLFF. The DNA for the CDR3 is TGTGCCAGCAGTGATGGATTGGCACCAGGCAATGAAAAACTGTTTTTT.

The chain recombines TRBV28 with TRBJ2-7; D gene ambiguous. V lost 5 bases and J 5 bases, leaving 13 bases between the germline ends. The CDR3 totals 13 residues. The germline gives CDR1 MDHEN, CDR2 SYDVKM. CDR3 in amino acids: CASSPTAYHEQYF. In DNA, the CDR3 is TGTGCCAGCAGTCCAACAGCCTACCACGAGCAGTACTTC.

CDR3 sequence (DNA): TGTGCCAGCAGCGTAGGGGCTAGCGGGTACAATGAGCAGTTCTTC. Amino acids: CASSVGASGYNEQFF. This chain links TRBV9 with TRBJ2-1; 8 bases are a match to TRBD2. CDR3 length: 15 amino acids. With V trimmed by 0 bases and J by 4 bases, 3 bases remained unmatched. In germline, CDR1 is SGDLS, CDR2 YYNGEE.

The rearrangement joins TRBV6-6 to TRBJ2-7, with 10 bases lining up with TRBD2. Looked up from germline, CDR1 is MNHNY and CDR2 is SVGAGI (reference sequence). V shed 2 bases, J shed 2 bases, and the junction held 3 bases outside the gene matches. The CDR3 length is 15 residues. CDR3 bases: TGTGCCAGCAGTTACGTGGGACTAGCGACCTACGAGCAGTACTTC. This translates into CASSYVGLATYEQYF.

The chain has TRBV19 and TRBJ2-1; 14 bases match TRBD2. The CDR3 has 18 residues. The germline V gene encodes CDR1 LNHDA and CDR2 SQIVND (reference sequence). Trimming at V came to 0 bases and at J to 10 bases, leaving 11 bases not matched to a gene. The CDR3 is CASSIDGAGLAGVGEQFF. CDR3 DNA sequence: TGTGCCAGTAGTATAGATGGTGCGGGACTAGCGGGAGTCGGCGAGCAGTTCTTC.

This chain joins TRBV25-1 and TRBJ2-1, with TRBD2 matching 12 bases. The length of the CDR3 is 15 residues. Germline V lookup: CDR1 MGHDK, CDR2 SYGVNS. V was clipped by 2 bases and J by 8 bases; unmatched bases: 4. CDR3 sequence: CASSELAGGRYEQFF. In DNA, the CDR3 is TGTGCCAGCAGTGAACTAGCGGGAGGGCGGTATGAGCAGTTCTTC.

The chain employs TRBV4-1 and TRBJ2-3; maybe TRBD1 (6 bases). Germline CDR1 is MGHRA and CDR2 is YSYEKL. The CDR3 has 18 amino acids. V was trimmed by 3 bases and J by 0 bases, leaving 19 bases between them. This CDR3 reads CASSHYGQSHSSTDTQYF. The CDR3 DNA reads TGCGCCAGCAGCCACTACGGACAGTCACATTCTAGCACAGATACGCAGTATTTT.

The CDR3 loop reads CAISESADTGELFF. For the CDR3, the DNA is TGTGCCATCAGTGAGTCGGCGGATACCGGGGAGCTGTTTTTT. The genes are TRBV10-3 and TRBJ2-2; D gene ambiguous. There are 14 residues in the CDR3. Germline CDR1 reads ENHRY; CDR2 reads SYGVKD. Trimming pared 0 bases from V and 5 bases from J, leaving 7 bases between.

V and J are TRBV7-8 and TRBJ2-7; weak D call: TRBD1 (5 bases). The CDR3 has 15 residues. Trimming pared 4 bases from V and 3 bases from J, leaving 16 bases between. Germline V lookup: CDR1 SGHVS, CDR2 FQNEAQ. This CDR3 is CASSSRVRQGYEQYF. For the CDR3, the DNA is TGTGCCAGCAGCTCCCGGGTGAGGCAGGGCTACGAGCAGTACTTC.

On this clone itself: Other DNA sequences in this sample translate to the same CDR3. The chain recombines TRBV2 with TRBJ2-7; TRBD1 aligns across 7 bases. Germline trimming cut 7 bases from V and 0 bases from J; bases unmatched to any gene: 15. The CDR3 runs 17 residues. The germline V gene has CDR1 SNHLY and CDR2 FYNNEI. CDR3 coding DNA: TGTGCCAGCAAGGGGGCCGCTGGCCTGCCAAGCTCCTACGAGCAGTACTTC. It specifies CASKGAAGLPSSYEQYF.

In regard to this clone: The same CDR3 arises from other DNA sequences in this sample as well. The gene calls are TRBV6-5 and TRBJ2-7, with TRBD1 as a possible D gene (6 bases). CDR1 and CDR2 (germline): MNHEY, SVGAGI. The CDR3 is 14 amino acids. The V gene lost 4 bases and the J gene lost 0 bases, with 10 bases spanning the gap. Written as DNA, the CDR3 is TGTGCCAGCAGTTGGGGGACACCCTCCTACGAGCAGTACTTC. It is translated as CASSWGTPSYEQYF.